The rows below give T cell receptor beta chains drawn from one sample of a study of tumor and adjacent non-tumor tissue in lung cancer. TCRdb re-called the multiplex PCR reads through MiXCR, storing one row per CDR3 protein. The sample shows about 81,000 distinct CDR3 sequences, 72% of them seen only once. Sequencing used lung tumor tissue. Receptor source: a woman between 35 and 50 years old with non-small cell lung cancer. Both conserved end residues are part of each CDR3. Fields, in order: V gene, J gene, D gene, clone size, CDR3 DNA, CDR3 protein. D genes are given only for firm matches. Clone size is shown for a subset of rows, as once, few, many or a class of expanded clone.

>TRBV6-2/TRBV6-3|TRBJ2-5|-|-
TGTGCCAGCAGTCGGACTACCCAACAAGAGACCCAGTACTTC
CASSRTTQQETQYF
>TRBV11-2|TRBJ2-1|TRBD2|-
TGTGCCAGCAGTCTCAGCGGGGGGGGCAGACTTGATCAGTTCTTC
CASSLSGGGRLDQFF
>TRBV28|TRBJ1-6|-|-
TGTGCCAGCAGCGGGGTAATCCGGAATTCACCCCTCCACTTT
CASSGVIRNSPLHF
>TRBV11-3|TRBJ2-1|-|-
TGTGCCAGAAGCTTAGAAGCAAACCAGTTCTTC
CARSLEANQFF
>TRBV11-2|TRBJ2-3|-|-
TGTGTCAGCGCGGGGCACGTGGGGGGTGGTGATACGCAGTATTTT
CVSAGHVGGGDTQYF
>TRBV11-2|TRBJ1-2|-|once
TGTACCAGCAGCACCTGGGGGGGGAGGGGCTGCTACACCTTC
CTSSTWGGRGCYTF
>TRBV28|TRBJ1-4|-|many
TGTGCCAGCAGTTTTTATCAGGGACCCTTTAATGAAAAACTGTTTTTT
CASSFYQGPFNEKLFF
>TRBV5-6|TRBJ1-2|-|-
TGTGCCAGCAGTTTGGCGGATGGCTACACCTTC
CASSLADGYTF
>TRBV4-2|TRBJ2-7|TRBD2|-
TGTGTCAGCATCCAAGAGGGGCGGAGCGGGAGTTACGAGCAGTACTTC
CVSIQEGRSGSYEQYF
>TRBV11-2|TRBJ2-3|-|-
TGTACCAGCAGCGTAGACGCCGGATGGGCCACAGATACGCAGTATTTT
CTSSVDAGWATDTQYF
>TRBV4-1|TRBJ1-1|TRBD1|-
TGCGCCAGCAGCCAATATCCAAAGGACAGGGACACTGAAGCTTTCTTT
CASSQYPKDRDTEAFF
>TRBV6-5|TRBJ2-5|-|-
TGTGCCAGCAGTTACTCGGACAGAGGCCTGGACCAGTACTTC
CASSYSDRGLDQYF
>TRBV29-1|TRBJ1-2|-|many
TGCAGCGTTGTAAGGTCGGGGGGAGCTAACTATGGCTACACCTTC
CSVVRSGGANYGYTF
>TRBV6-1|TRBJ2-5|-|-
TGTGCCGGCACGGCCCTTACCGGGGGGCGGGAGACCCAGTACTTC
CAGTALTGGRETQYF
>TRBV5-1|TRBJ1-1|-|few
TGCGCCAGCAGCTTGGTTGTCGGGGGGCCTATGACTGAAGCTTTCTTT
CASSLVVGGPMTEAFF
>TRBV4-1|TRBJ2-1|TRBD1|-
TGCACCACAACACAGGGGGCGGATGCTGAGCGGTTCTTC
CTTTQGADAERFF
>TRBV20-1|TRBJ2-1|-|-
TGCAGTACTCTTAACAACAGGGTCAATGAGCAGTTCTTC
CSTLNNRVNEQFF
>TRBV11-2|TRBJ2-1|-|-
TGTGCCAGCTGCAAGACACTAGCTGTACTCTACAATGAGCAGTTCTTC
CASCKTLAVLYNEQFF
>TRBV20-1|TRBJ2-1|-|many
TGCAGTGCTAGTGACTCCGTATCCTCAAAAGAGGAGCAGTTCTTC
CSASDSVSSKEEQFF
>TRBV29-1|TRBJ2-2|-|many
TGCAGCGCCAAGATACAGGGGGGGTCCACCGGGGAGCTGTTTTTT
CSAKIQGGSTGELFF
>TRBV20-1|TRBJ2-1|TRBD2|many
TGCAGTGCTAGAGAGTTGGGACTAGCGGGAAAGGGAGAGCAGTTCTTC
CSARELGLAGKGEQFF
>TRBV11-2|TRBJ2-3|-|few
TGTGTCAGCAGCCCGGACACAGATACGCAATATTTT
CVSSPDTDTQYF
>TRBV2|TRBJ2-3|TRBD1|few
TGTGCCTGCAGTGAAGTGGACAGGGGAAGCACAGATACGCAGTATTTT
CACSEVDRGSTDTQYF
>TRBV11-3|TRBJ2-2|-|-
TGTACCGCCAGCTTAGCCGGCCACGGGGAGCTGTTTTTT
CTASLAGHGELFF
>TRBV28|TRBJ1-4|-|-
TGTGACAGCGGCTCCCGGGATAGAGGGGAAAAACTGTTTTTT
CDSGSRDRGEKLFF
>TRBV6-6|TRBJ2-5|-|-
TGTGCCAGCTGTTACATCTTCGGGTTTGATTGGGACAAGCAAGAGACCCAATACTTC
CASCYIFGFDWDKQETQYF
>TRBV11-3|TRBJ1-6|-|-
TGTGCCGGCAGCCCAGACGGGAGCTCCTATAATTTACCCCTCCACTTT
CAGSPDGSSYNLPLHF
>TRBV11-2|TRBJ2-7|-|medium-sized
TGTGCCAGCAGCTTAGAACGGACCGAGGGTTCCGAGCAGTACTTC
CASSLERTEGSEQYF
>TRBV11-2|TRBJ2-7|-|-
TGTGCCAACAGCTTAATCCACAGGACCCCCTACGAGCAGTACTTC
CANSLIHRTPYEQYF
>TRBV7-9|TRBJ1-1|-|-
TGTGCTAGCAGCTTCGCCAGACCATGGGGGCTCAATACTGGAGCTTTCTTT
CASSFARPWGLNTGAFF
>TRBV6-5|TRBJ1-2|-|-
TGTGCCAGCAGTCGGATAGCCTCGGCTAACTATGGCTACATCTTC
CASSRIASANYGYIF
>TRBV10-3|TRBJ2-3|-|-
TGTGCCTCAATTAAGGGCTCGACAAGCACAGATACGCACTATTTT
CASIKGSTSTDTHYF